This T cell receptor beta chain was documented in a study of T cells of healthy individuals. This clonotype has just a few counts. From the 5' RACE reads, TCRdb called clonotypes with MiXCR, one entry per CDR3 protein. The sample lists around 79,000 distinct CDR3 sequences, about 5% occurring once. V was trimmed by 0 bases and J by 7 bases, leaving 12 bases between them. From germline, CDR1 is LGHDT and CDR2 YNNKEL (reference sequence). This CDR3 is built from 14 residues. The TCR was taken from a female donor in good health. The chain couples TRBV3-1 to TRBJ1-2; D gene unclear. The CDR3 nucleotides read TGTGCCAGCAGCCAAGATACAGCGACGAGTGGCTACACCTTC. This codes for CASSQDTATSGYTF.